This TCR beta chain was sequenced during a study of identical twins. TCRdb used MiXCR to reprocess the 5' RACE reads, holding one entry per CDR3 protein. The table shows about 530,000 distinct CDR3 sequences, with 12% to 15% occurring only once. V gave up 0 bases and J gave up 4 bases, with 8 bases separating them. Looked up from germline, CDR1 is SGHRS and CDR2 is YFSETQ. This CDR3 contains 13 residues. This clonotype was found many times. These data were likewise used in another study, on yellow fever vaccine responses in identical twins.

This TCR derives from a woman between 18 and 30 years old in good health. Source material: CD4+ T cells sorted from blood. The chain uses TRBV5-1 and TRBJ2-7; a possible D gene is TRBD1 (6 bases). The chain's CDR3 is CASSLGTEYEQYF. The CDR3 DNA reads TGCGCCAGCAGCTTGGGGACAGAATACGAGCAGTACTTC.